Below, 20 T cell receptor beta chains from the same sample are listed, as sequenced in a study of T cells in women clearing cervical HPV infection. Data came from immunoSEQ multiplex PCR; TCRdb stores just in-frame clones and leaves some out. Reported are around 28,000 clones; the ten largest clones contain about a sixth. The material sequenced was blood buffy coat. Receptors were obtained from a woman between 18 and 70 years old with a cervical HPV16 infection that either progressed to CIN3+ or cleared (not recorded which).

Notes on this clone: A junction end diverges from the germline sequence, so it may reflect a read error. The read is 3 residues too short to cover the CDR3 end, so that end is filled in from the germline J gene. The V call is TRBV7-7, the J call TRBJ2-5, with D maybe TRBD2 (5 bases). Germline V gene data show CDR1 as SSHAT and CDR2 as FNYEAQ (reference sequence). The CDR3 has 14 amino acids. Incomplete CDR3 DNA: TGTGCTAGCAGCTTAGATGAGGGTAGGGAGACC. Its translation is CASSLDEGRET. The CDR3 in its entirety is CASSLDEGRETQYF.

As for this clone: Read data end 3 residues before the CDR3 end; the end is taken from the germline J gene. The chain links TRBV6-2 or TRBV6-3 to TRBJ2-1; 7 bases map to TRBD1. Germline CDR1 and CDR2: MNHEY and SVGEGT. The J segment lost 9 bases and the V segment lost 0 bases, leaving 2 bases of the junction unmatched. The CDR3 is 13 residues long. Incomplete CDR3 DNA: TGTGCCAGCAGTTACTCAACAGGGGTTGAG. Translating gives CASSYSTGVE. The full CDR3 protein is CASSYSTGVEQFF.

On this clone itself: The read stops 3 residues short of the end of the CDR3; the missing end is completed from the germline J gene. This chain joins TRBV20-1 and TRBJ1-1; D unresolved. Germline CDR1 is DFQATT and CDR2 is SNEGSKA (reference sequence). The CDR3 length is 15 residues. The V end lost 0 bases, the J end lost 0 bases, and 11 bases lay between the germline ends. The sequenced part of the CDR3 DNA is TGCAGTGCTAGAGAAATCGGGGAATTGAACACTGAA. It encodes CSAREIGELNTE. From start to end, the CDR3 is CSAREIGELNTEAFF.

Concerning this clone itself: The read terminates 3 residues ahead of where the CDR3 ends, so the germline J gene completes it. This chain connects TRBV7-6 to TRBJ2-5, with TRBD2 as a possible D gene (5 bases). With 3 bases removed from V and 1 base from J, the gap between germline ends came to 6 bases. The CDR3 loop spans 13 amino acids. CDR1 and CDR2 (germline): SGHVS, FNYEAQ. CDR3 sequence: CASSFRGQETQYF. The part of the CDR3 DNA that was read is TGTGCCAGCAGCTTTCGGGGCCAAGAGACC.

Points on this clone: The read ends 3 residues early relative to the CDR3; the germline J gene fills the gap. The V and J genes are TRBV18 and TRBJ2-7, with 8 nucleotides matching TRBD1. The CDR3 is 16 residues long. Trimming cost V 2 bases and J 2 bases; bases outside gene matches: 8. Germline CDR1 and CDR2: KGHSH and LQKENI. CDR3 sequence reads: CASSPSLGTGPYEQYF. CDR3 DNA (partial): TGTGCCAGCTCACCATCTTTGGGGACAGGACCCTACGAG.

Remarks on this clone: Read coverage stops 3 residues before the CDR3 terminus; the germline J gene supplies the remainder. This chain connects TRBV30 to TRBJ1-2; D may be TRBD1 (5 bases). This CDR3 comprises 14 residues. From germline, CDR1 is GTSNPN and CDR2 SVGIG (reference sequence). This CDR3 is CAWSVPSDRDTYTF. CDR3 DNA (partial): TGTGCCTGGAGTGTCCCGTCAGACAGAGATACC. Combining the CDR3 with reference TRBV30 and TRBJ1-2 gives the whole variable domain SQTIHQWPATLVQPVGSPLSLECTVEGTSNPNLYWYRQAAGRGLQLLFYSVGIGQISSEVPQNLSASRPQDRQFILSSKKLLLSDSGFYLCAWSVPSDRDTYTFGSGTRLTVV.

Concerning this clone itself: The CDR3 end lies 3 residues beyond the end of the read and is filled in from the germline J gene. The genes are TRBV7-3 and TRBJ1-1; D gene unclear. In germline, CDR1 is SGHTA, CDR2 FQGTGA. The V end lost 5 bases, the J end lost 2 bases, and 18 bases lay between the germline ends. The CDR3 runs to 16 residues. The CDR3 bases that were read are TGTGCCAGCAGCCCCCTACCAGGAGTTCCCAACACTGAA. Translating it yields CASSPLPGVPNTE. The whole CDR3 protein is CASSPLPGVPNTEAFF. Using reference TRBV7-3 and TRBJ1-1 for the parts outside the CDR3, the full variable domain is GAGVSQTPSNKVTEKGKYVELRCDPISGHTALYWYRQSLGQGPEFLIYFQGTGAADDSGLPNDRFFAVRPEGSVSTLKIQRTERGDSAVYLCASSPLPGVPNTEAFFGQGTRLTVV.

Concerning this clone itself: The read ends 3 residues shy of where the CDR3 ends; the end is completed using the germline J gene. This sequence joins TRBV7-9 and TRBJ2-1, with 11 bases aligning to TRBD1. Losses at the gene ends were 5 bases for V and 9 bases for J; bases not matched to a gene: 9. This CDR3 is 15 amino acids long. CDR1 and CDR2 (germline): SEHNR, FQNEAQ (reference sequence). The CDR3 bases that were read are TGTGCCAGCAGCCTATCGGGACAGGGGGATGGTGAG. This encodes CASSLSGQGDGE. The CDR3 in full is CASSLSGQGDGEQFF.

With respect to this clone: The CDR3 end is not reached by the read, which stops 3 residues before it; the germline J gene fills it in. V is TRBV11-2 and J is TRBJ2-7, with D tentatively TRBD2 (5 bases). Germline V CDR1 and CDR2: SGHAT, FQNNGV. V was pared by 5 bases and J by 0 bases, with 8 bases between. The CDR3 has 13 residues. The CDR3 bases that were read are TGTGCCAGCAGCCGCGGGCCCTCCTACGAG. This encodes CASSRGPSYE. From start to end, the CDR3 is CASSRGPSYEQYF.

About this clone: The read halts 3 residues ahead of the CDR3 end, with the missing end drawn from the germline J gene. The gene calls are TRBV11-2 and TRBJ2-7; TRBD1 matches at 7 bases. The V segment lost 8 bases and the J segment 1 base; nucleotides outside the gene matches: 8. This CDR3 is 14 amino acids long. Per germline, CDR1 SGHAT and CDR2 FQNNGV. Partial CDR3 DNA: TGTGCCAGCGGGACAAGGGGGCCGTCCTACGAG. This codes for CASGTRGPSYE. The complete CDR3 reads CASGTRGPSYEQYF.

Incomplete CDR3 DNA: TGTGCCAGCAGCTTAATCAGGGGGGAGACG. Its protein product is CASSLIRGET. The complete CDR3 sequence is CASSLIRGETQYF. The chain is built from TRBV11-3 and TRBJ2-3, with D possibly TRBD1 on 7 matching bases. Sequencing ends 3 residues short of the CDR3 end; the germline J gene provides the rest. This CDR3 has 13 residues. Germline lookup yields CDR1 SGHNT and CDR2 YENEEA.

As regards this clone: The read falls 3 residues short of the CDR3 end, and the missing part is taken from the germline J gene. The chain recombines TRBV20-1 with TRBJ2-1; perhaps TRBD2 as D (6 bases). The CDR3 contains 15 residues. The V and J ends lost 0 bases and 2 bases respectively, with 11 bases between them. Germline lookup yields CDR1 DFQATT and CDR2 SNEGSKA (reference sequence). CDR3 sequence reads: CSARDQGLAYNEQFF. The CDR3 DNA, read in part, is TGCAGTGCTAGAGATCAGGGACTGGCCTACAATGAG.

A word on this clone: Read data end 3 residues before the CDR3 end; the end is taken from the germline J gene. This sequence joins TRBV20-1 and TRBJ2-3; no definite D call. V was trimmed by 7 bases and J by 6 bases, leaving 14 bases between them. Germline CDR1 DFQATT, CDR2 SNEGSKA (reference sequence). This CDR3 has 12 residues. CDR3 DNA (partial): TGCAGTGTTAGTACTCAACTCGATACG. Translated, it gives CSVSTQLDT. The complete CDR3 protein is CSVSTQLDTQYF.

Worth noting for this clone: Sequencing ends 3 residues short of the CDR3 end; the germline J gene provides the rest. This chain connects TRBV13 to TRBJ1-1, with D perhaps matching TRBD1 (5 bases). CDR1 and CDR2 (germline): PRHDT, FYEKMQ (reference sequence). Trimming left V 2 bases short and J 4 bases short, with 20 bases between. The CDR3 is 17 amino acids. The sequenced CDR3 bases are TGTGCCAGCAGCTTATCAGGGTGGGGCGGTCAAGGCACTGAA. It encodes CASSLSGWGGQGTE. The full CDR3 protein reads CASSLSGWGGQGTEAFF.

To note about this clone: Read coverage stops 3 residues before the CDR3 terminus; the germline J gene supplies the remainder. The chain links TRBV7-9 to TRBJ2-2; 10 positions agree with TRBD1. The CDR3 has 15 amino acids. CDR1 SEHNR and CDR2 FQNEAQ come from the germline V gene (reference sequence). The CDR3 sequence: CASSLVGQGNEKLFF. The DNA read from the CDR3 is TGTGCCAGCAGCTTAGTGGGACAGGGGAATGAAAAG.

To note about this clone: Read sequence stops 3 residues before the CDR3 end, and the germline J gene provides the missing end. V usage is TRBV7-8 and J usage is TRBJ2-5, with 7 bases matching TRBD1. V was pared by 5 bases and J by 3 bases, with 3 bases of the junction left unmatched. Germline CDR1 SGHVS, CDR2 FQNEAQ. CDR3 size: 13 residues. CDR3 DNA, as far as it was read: TGTGCCAGCAGCGAGCAGGGGGAAGAGACC. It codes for CASSEQGEET. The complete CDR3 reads CASSEQGEETQYF.

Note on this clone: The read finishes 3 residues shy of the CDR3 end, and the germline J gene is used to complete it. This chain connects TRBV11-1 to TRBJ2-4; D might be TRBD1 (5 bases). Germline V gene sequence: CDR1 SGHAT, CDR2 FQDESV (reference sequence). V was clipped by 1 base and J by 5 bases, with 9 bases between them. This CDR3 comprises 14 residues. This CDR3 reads CASSLGGSQNIQYF. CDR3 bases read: TGTGCCAGCAGCTTAGGGGGCAGCCAAAACATT.

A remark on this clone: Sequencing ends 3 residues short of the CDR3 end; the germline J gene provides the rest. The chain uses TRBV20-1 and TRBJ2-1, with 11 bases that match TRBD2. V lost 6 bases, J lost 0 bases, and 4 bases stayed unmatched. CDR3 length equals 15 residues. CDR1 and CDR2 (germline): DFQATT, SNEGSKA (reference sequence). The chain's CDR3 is CSATGLAVSYNEQFF. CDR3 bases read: TGCAGTGCCACGGGACTAGCGGTCTCCTACAATGAG.

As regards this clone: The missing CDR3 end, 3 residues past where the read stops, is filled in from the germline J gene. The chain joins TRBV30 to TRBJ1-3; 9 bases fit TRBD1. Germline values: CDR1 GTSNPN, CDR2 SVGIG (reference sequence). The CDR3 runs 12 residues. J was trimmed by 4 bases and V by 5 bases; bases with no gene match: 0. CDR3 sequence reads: CAWGTGGNTIYF. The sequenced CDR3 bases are TGTGCCTGGGGGACAGGGGGAAACACC.

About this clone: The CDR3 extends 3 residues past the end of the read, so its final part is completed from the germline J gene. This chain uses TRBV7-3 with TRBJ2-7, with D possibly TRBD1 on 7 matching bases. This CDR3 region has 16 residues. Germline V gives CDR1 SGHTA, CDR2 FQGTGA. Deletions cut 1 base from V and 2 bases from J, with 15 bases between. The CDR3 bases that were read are TGTGCCAGCAGCTTAAGTGGCGGGACAGCGACCTACGAG. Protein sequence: CASSLSGGTATYE. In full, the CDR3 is CASSLSGGTATYEQYF.